This T cell receptor (beta chain) was identified in a study of CD8 T cells in Susac syndrome. Random hexamers served to reverse transcribe roughly 0.45 to 1 ug RNA. Each CDR3 protein is one row after TCRdb ran MiXCR on the immunoSEQ multiplex PCR reads. Altogether 150,000 to 200,000 distinct CDR3 sequences are present, 92% being singletons, with the ten largest covering around 0.087%. The CDR3 extends over 15 amino acids. Trimming stripped 7 bases from V and 7 bases from J, with 19 bases between. Germline CDR1 and CDR2: MGHRA and YSYEKL. Sequencing was done on a sample of CD4+ T cells from PBMCs. This chain connects TRBV4-1 to TRBJ2-2, with a weak D call TRBD2 (6 bases). The source of this sequence is a human donor in good health. In DNA form, the CDR3 reads TGCGCCAGCACCTGGGACCCGACTAGGGGCGGGGAGCTGTTTTTT. This encodes CASTWDPTRGGELFF.